This TCR beta chain was profiled in a study of blood T cell repertoires in COVID-19. Study summary: Samples came from the United States, Italy and Spain, spanning acute and convalescent COVID-19. Sources were T cells, B-cell-depleted T cells, or PBMCs; the material itself was cDNA or gDNA.

In the source study's methods: Amplification of reference gene primers provided the estimated nucleated cell counts. The protocol was immunoSEQ multiplex PCR, while the TCRdb copy is restricted to in-frame clones and leaves out a portion. D and trimming were read from the DNA, whereas the V and J calls and clone size are those reported in that table. Counted here are tens of thousands of clones, 88% occurring once; the ten biggest clones make up 8.5%. In regard to this clone: The junction departs from germline at one end; a sequencing error may be responsible. This same CDR3 is encoded by further DNA sequences in the sample.

The CDR3 has 12 amino acids. The germline gives CDR1 SGHAT, CDR2 FQNNGV. This chain connects TRBV11-2 to TRBJ1-2, with no clear D. This TCR derives from a man aged 60 to 69 with active COVID-19. The sequencing input was peripheral blood. CDR3 in amino acids: CASSSMNYGYTF. As DNA, the CDR3 is TGTGCCAGCAGCTCAATGAACTATGGTTACACCTTC.